The T cell receptor beta chain described here comes from a study of blood T cell repertoires in COVID-19. Overall study context: Donors in the United States, Italy and Spain gave samples during acute or convalescent COVID-19.

CDR3 length: 13 residues. Trimming stripped 6 bases from V and 0 bases from J, with 6 bases between. Germline V gene data show CDR1 as KGHSH and CDR2 as LQKENI. Produced via immunoSEQ multiplex PCR; TCRdb's table is partial and in-frame only. The sample shows around 300,000 clones, roughly 89% of them seen only once. Membership in each cohort depended on participant-reported clinical history. The sequenced sample was PBMCs or T cells enriched from blood (not recorded which). The source of this sequence is a woman younger than 35 with acute COVID-19. This sequence joins TRBV18 and TRBJ1-3; D gene unclear. Here the CDR3 reads CASSDFSGNTIYF. In nucleotides, the CDR3 is TGTGCCAGCTCTGACTTCTCTGGAAACACCATATATTTT.